This T cell receptor (beta chain) was recorded in a study of cytomegalovirus exposure and HLA in healthy donors (dated by TCRdb to about 2017). Regarding the research as a whole: According to an earlier analysis of several hundred of the donors, 150 million to 200 million T cells yielded 117 million unique TCR beta sequences and roughly 280 Gb of sequence data. An early release that covered more than 550 HLA-typed donors contained 250 to 350 gigabases of sequencing data and approximately 85 million unique TCR sequences. Both class I and class II loci were covered by HLA typing, at four-digit resolution. To decide whether each TCR beta V gene segment behaved as functional or pseudogenic, an earlier analysis of some 600 of the donors relied on high-throughput TCR beta sequencing. Because of strong linkage in the cohort, roughly five DR-DQ haplotypes were treated as single units for association and clustering. In a later analysis, previously published TCR beta repertoires from about 640 donors were re-analyzed and high-resolution HLA genotyping was added so that TCR occurrence patterns could be studied. A separate validation cohort of over 95 different subjects was used in addition to the roughly 700-subject first cohort. The study combined high-throughput TCR immunosequencing, statistical association of individual TCRs with disease status, and machine learning to predict cytomegalovirus infection status. On average, 235,054 unique TCR beta nucleotide sequences were sequenced per donor among 398 genotyped donors of the cohort, with roughly 18% of those sequences being non-productive. The later analysis used no new phenotypic data to find candidate immune exposures, relying instead on TCR beta sequences and their occurrence across donors. Donor age, sex, ethnicity and CMV serostatus were collected together with the repertoire data. Of the roughly 400 genotyped donors, roughly 80% were placed in the genetic ancestry cluster associated with self-reported Caucasian donors. The aim of the study was to test whether cataloging public T cell receptors could identify signatures of past pathogen exposure. The study used immunosequencing to profile the T cell repertoires of hundreds of subjects and linked those repertoires to cytomegalovirus serostatus. Typing coverage differed by locus: A, B, C, DRB1 and DQB1 were typed in roughly 620-640 donors, DQA1 in roughly 510, DPA1 in 600 to 610, and DPB1 in just under 490. A later genetic analysis took genome-wide SNP genotypes for about 55% of the 666 donors and used that subset as a discovery cohort. All discovery cohort repertoires had been generated on a single sequencing platform.

The cohort was made up of around 720 healthy bone marrow donors. At the time of sampling, all cohort members were nominally healthy, though unrecorded immune exposures were likely present. The donor tested CMV seropositive, placing the donor among the 289 seropositive members of the cohort. A peripheral blood sample was provided by each donor, and peripheral blood mononuclear cells were used for TCR beta sequencing. The Qiagen DNeasy Blood Extraction Kit was used to extract genomic DNA from the blood cell samples. Turning to this clone: Its antigen is currently not known. The record has no base qualities; no much larger clone is one base away.

Libraries were built with the immunoSEQ multiplex PCR assay. A mixture of 60 forward primers for TCR Vbeta segments and 13 reverse primers for TCR Jbeta segments was used in the multiplex PCR. The CDR3 region of rearranged TCR beta genes was amplified from genomic DNA with a multiplex PCR assay. The Illumina HiSeq System was used to sequence the amplified TCR beta libraries as 87-base-pair reads. The source study handled its data this way. In a later analysis, tens of millions of unique TCR beta chains were counted across the approximately 620 repertoires, and approximately 11 million of these chains were shared by at least two donors. A nearest-neighbor algorithm error-corrected the raw reads and collapsed the reads into unique sequences, merging closely related sequences to remove PCR and sequencing errors. Alignment of CDR3 sequences to IMGT reference sequences was used to assign V, D and J gene segments. For a sequence to be retained, a match of at least six nucleotides was required to both a V gene segment and a J gene segment. A rearrangement counted as productive if the CDR3 had no stop codons and remained in frame with V and J, and every other rearrangement counted as non-productive. CDR3 was defined according to IMGT convention as the region running from the second conserved V-encoded cysteine to the conserved J-encoded phenylalanine. The earlier analysis of some 580 of the donors excluded any sequence lacking an unambiguous match to a single V gene segment. In an earlier analysis of several hundred of the donors, a V segment was called functional when productive rearrangements were above 56.7%, and segregating when the standard deviation between donors exceeded 5%. A statistical classification framework was developed to diagnose cytomegalovirus status using the catalog of TCR beta chain sequences. In a later analysis, TCR nucleotide sequences were compared against IMGT/GENE-DB human TR gene sequences so that V and J genes could be assigned. A later analysis assigned CDR3 sequences and most-parsimonious VDJ recombination scenarios with the TCRdist pipeline. In a later analysis, each TCR beta chain was defined by its CDR3 amino acid sequence together with its V-gene family, and reads without a unique V-gene family were excluded. In a later analysis, a few hundred highly shared, low-generation-probability nucleotide sequences were removed to address suspected cross-contamination and a sequencing artifact. For each public chain, a later analysis derived a clonal expansion index from normalized ranks of inferred template counts within each repertoire. In a later analysis, generation probabilities were computed using a VDJ recombination model fitted to out-of-frame rearrangements, and the results were checked against IGoR. A later analysis scored TCR-TCR, TCR-HLA and TCR-CMV co-occurrence with hypergeometric tests, applying a repertoire-size bias correction to TCR pairs. False discovery rates were estimated in a later analysis by permuting HLA or CMV assignments 20 times. A later analysis grouped co-occurring TCRs with DBSCAN, adding TCRdist sequence similarity when clustering within HLA-allele-positive subsets. For co-occurrence clustering, repertoires with fewer than 30,000 or more than 120,000 public chains were excluded, along with five repertoires with anomalous nucleotide sharing. Entries here come from immuneACCESS through TCRdb and include only in-frame sequences with V and J called. Some clones fail to appear in such tables; in the studies checked, an unresolved V gene covers under half of the shortfall, and the cause of the remainder is unknown. V and J calls and clone size are as listed in that table; D and trimming were resolved from the DNA. The sample table holds fewer than 200,000 clones, of which roughly four fifths were seen once. 4% to 5% of the sample is in the top ten clones.

The CDR3 starts with the cysteine, ends with the phenylalanine, and has 15 residues. This entry keeps only the CDR3 DNA: 45 bases, framed from base 1. V is reduced by 2 bases and J by 4 bases, leaving a spacing of 14 bases between them. The germline V gene (reference sequence) gives CDR1 as MNHEY and CDR2 as SMNVEV. What the research found in general, with its limitations: Linkage disequilibrium might explain the correlated functional status among segregating V segments, but an unknown experimental factor could not be ruled out. Because HLA typing was unavailable for some donors at each locus, only the typed subset was used in association tests. Because counts were too low, approximately 15 rarely observed V segments, including chromosome 9 orphons, were excluded from the earlier analysis of about 500 of the donors. In both the original and validation cohorts, the classifier was reported to diagnose cytomegalovirus status with high specificity and sensitivity. Compared with the 666-donor mean, donors in an Asian-associated ancestry cluster had fewer N-insertions in productive TCRs, according to a later genetic analysis. Most CMV-associated TCR beta chains appeared to be HLA-restricted in a later analysis, and the HLA associations seemed to be driven largely by CMV exposure. According to a later analysis, TCR association rates differed among HLA loci, with DRB1 alleles showing the most associated TCRs and HLA-C alleles showing the fewest. A group of highly shared sequence variants was considered likely to be a technical artifact of the sequencing pipeline. In an earlier analysis of more than 450 of the donors, most TCR beta V segments were observed in productive rearrangements about 87% or about 30% of the time, broadly matching IMGT annotations. A total of roughly 160 TCR beta chains were listed by the study as associated with cytomegalovirus. A later analysis found that HLA-associated TCR beta chains were more clonally expanded and had lower generation probabilities than equally common non-associated chains. Sequencing depth was assumed to be roughly uniform across donors in the presence/absence analyses, though that assumption may not hold. A later genetic analysis associated a missense DCLRE1C variant with V-gene and J-gene trimming of TCR beta chains, and an independent cohort replicated the association. The authors suggested that the approach could potentially be generalized to other disease states and immunological phenotypes. In this cohort, only TCR beta chains were sequenced, and detectable features were limited by the absence of alpha or paired-chain data. Specific HLA alleles were associated with 16,951 TCR beta sequences at a false discovery rate of 0.05 in a later analysis. A further reported finding was that TCR beta sequences accurately predicted the HLA-A and HLA-B alleles for most subjects in the first cohort. Immune exposure information for the cohort was limited to CMV serostatus. Several of the top co-occurrence clusters appeared to be linked to parvovirus B19, influenza, CMV and Epstein-Barr virus, according to a later analysis. In vitro tests confirmed that a few of the cytomegalovirus-associated TCR beta chains recognize cytomegalovirus antigens. When HLA alleles, especially DR and DQ, strongly co-occurred, attributing TCR associations to individual alleles was difficult. The 87-base-pair reads could not distinguish some IMGT-functional V segments, including TRBV6-2 and TRBV6-3, so those segments were excluded. Most TCR sequences were observed very rarely across donors, whereas some public TCRs were present in many individuals.

This TCR derives from a woman younger than 30 in good health and CMV-seropositive. The receptor chain draws on TRBV27 and TRBJ1-1, with the identity of the D gene unclear. Material: PBMCs. CDR3 region: CASSLTRDGSTEAFF. The nucleotide sequence is given as TGTGCCAGCAGTTTAACCCGGGATGGCAGCACTGAAGCTTTCTTT.